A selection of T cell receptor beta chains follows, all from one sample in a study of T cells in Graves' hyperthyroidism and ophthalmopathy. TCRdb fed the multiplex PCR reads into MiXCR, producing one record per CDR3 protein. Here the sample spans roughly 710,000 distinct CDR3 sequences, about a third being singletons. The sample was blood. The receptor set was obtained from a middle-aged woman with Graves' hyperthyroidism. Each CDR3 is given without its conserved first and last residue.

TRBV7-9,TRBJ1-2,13,ASSFLGQAIYGYT
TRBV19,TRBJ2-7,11,ASSIASGYEQY
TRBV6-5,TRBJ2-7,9,ASSYEGEQY
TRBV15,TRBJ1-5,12,ATSRQGAGQPQH
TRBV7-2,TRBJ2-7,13,ASSLKPVRLYEQY
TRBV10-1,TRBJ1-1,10,ASSASFAQAF
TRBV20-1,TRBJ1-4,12,SAQGAVLMKNCF
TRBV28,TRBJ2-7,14,ASTPWGGQESYEQY
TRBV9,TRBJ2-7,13,ASSVRGSSTYEQY
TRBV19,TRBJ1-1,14,ASSHWDRTMNTEAF
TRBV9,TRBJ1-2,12,ASSGGAVDYGYT
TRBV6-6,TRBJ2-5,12,ASNLGQGAETQY
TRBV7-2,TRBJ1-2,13,VSSRIQDSNYGYT
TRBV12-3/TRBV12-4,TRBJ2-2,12,ASSPLGTTGELF
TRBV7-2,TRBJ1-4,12,ASSFRVGSEKLF
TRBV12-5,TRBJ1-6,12,ASGLEAKNSPLH
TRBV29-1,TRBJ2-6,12,SVDGNSGANVLT
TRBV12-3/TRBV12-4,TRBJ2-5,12,ASTGGHLGETQY
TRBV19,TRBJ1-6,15,ASSMQHLSAYNSPLH
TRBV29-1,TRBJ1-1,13,SVRTLFTMNTEAF
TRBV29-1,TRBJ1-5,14,SVSDEGGVSNQPQH
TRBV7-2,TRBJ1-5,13,ASSLSRQRNQPQH
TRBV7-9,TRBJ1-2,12,AGSPGITNYGYT
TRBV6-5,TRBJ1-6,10,ASRGAGSPLH
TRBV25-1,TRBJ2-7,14,ASSDLVAQGYSEQY
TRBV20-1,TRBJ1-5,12,SATPDRFNQPQH
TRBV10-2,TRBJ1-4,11,ASSERGGEKLF
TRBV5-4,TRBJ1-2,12,ASGSPLGDYGYT
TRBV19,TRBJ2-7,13,ASSIVRGETYEQY
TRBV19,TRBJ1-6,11,ASSEDRGTPLH
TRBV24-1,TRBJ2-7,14,ATSGPGLAGVYEQY
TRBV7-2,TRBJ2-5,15,ASSLAPASGGLGTQY
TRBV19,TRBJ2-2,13,ASSIGRGKTGELF
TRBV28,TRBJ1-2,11,ASSPDTIRGYT
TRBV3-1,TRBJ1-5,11,ASSLDTLGPQH
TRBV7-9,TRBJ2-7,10,ASSPLGFSRY
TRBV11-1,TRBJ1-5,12,ASSSEGTASPQH
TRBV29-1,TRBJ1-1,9,SVGRDRGAF
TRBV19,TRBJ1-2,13,ASSTTKGPGYGYT
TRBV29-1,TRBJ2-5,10,SGTGAQETQY
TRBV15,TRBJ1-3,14,ATSTKLDSSGNTIY
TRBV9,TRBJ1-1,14,ASSVAGMGGAAEAF
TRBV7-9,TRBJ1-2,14,ASSYSDPTLNYGYT
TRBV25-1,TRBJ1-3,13,ASSDSTGSGNTIY
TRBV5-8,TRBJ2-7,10,ASSWYTTEQY
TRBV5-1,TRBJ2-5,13,ASSMLGMRDQPQY
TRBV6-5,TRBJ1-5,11,ASSTDGYQPQH
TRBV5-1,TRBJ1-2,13,ASSLWLTVNYGYT
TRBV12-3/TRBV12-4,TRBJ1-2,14,ASSSRRAGPGGGYT
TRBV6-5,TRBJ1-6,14,ASSYRRQGFNSPLH